This T cell receptor beta chain was obtained from a study of blood T cell repertoires in COVID-19. TCRdb keeps only in-frame clones here, not all; method: immunoSEQ multiplex PCR. The profile shows a few hundred thousand clones, roughly 87% of them singletons. V was trimmed by 2 bases and J by 2 bases, leaving 16 bases between them. Germline loops: CDR1 MNHNS, CDR2 SASEGT. The CDR3 is 16 residues long. Sequenced material: PBMCs or T cells enriched from blood (not recorded which). This clonotype was sampled from a woman in her twenties or thirties who had recovered from COVID-19. The V gene is TRBV6-1, the J gene TRBJ2-7, with D possibly being TRBD2 (6 bases). CDR3 bases: TGTGCCAGCAGTGAATCGGGAGCGGAGAATCCCTACGAGCAGTACTTC. Translated, it gives CASSESGAENPYEQYF.